These 10 T cell receptor beta chains share one sample of origin, sequenced in a study of blood T cell repertoires in COVID-19. Sequencing used immunoSEQ multiplex PCR; TCRdb keeps in-frame clones, though not all of them. The table has a few hundred thousand clones, 80% to 90% seen once. Specimen: PBMCs or T cells enriched from blood (not recorded which). The receptors shown here come from a woman between 40 and 55 years old with acute COVID-19.

About this clone itself: In the same sample, other DNA sequences code for this CDR3. The chain combines TRBV2 with TRBJ2-1; 7 nucleotides align to TRBD1. V was pared by 5 bases and J by 1 base, with 5 bases of the junction left unmatched. CDR3 length: 15 amino acids. Germline CDR1 is SNHLY and CDR2 is FYNNEI. CDR3 DNA sequence: TGTGCCAGCAGTCTACAGGGGAGTTCCTACAATGAGCAGTTCTTC. Protein sequence: CASSLQGSSYNEQFF.

This chain connects TRBV11-3 to TRBJ2-3; D possibly corresponds to TRBD1 (6 bases). The CDR3 covers 18 residues. Trimming removed 5 bases at V and 1 base at J, with 22 bases between. Per germline, CDR1 SGHNT and CDR2 YENEEA. The CDR3 loop is CASSPFDWGRGGTDTQYF. DNA of the CDR3: TGTGCCAGCAGCCCGTTTGACTGGGGGCGAGGGGGCACAGATACGCAGTATTTT.

With respect to this clone: Different DNA sequences within this sample yield the same CDR3. The V and J genes are TRBV28 and TRBJ1-5; 9 positions match TRBD1. The length of the CDR3 is 14 residues. Germline assignment: CDR1 MDHEN and CDR2 SYDVKM. V shed 6 bases and J 7 bases; nucleotides not matched to a gene: 7. CDR3 in amino acids: CASRPGQGGQPQHF. The CDR3 DNA reads as TGTGCCAGCAGGCCGGGACAGGGAGGGCAGCCCCAGCATTTT.

The chain employs TRBV6-1 and TRBJ2-5; D may be TRBD2 (5 bases). CDR3 length equals 14 residues. Trimming cost V 3 bases and J 4 bases, with 12 bases left between them. Germline CDR1 is MNHNS and CDR2 is SASEGT. DNA for the CDR3: TGTGCCAGCAGTGACCGGGGTTTGGGAGAGACCCAGTACTTC. Amino acids: CASSDRGLGETQYF.

This clone turned up a few times. The chain links TRBV3-1 (or the pseudogene TRBV3-2) to TRBJ1-6, with no clear D. The CDR3 length is 15 residues. Germline-derived CDR1 and CDR2 are LGHDT and YNNKEL (reference sequence). Trimming took off 4 bases at V and 4 bases at J, with 11 bases between the two ends. The CDR3 bases are TGTGCCAGCAGCCCCAGCGAGATTTATAATTCACCCCTCCACTTT. Its protein is CASSPSEIYNSPLHF.

The V and J genes are TRBV2 and TRBJ1-2, with 7 positions matching TRBD1. The CDR3 spans 13 residues. J lost 2 bases, V lost 6 bases, and 3 bases had no gene match. Germline CDR1 SNHLY, CDR2 FYNNEI. The CDR3 DNA reads as TGTGCCAGCAGGGTGGGACAGAACTATGGCTACACCTTC. This codes for CASRVGQNYGYTF.

Only one count was recorded for this clone. The chain links TRBV19 to TRBJ2-4, with 7 bases matching TRBD1. Germline values: CDR1 LNHDA, CDR2 SQIVND (reference sequence). Trimming removed 2 bases from V and 0 bases from J; junction bases left unmatched: 4. The CDR3 has 16 residues. Here the CDR3 reads CASSIPTGAAKNIQYF. Written as DNA, the CDR3 is TGTGCCAGTAGTATACCCACAGGGGCAGCCAAAAACATTCAGTACTTC. The whole variable domain, filled in from reference TRBV19 and TRBJ2-4, reads DGGITQSPKYLFRKEGQNVTLSCEQNLNHDAMYWYRQDPGQGLRLIYYSQIVNDFQKGDIAEGYSVSREKKESFPLTVTSAQKNPTAFYLCASSIPTGAAKNIQYFGAGTRLSVL.

The chain combines TRBV7-9 with TRBJ2-1; 7 positions match TRBD1. CDR3 length: 15 amino acids. V shed 6 bases, J shed 0 bases, and the junction held 5 bases outside the gene matches. From germline, CDR1 is SEHNR and CDR2 FQNEAQ (reference sequence). The CDR3 sequence is CASSPDRVSYNEQFF. CDR3 nucleotides: TGTGCCAGCAGTCCCGACAGGGTCTCCTACAATGAGCAGTTCTTC.

The chain combines TRBV25-1 with TRBJ1-5; D gene unclear. The CDR3 runs 13 residues. V was pared by 2 bases and J by 6 bases, with 8 bases between. Germline V gene data show CDR1 as MGHDK and CDR2 as SYGVNS. CDR3: CASSEEGFQPQHF. CDR3 in DNA: TGTGCCAGCAGTGAAGAGGGATTTCAGCCCCAGCATTTT.

This chain links TRBV7-2 with TRBJ2-7, with D tentatively TRBD1 (6 bases). CDR1 is SGHTA and CDR2 is FQGNSA in the germline V gene. Trimming took 8 bases from V and 3 from J, leaving 17 bases between them. CDR3 size: 14 residues. This CDR3 is CASGPNRDNYEQYF. CDR3 DNA sequence: TGTGCCAGCGGACCCAACAGGGATAACTACGAGCAGTACTTC.